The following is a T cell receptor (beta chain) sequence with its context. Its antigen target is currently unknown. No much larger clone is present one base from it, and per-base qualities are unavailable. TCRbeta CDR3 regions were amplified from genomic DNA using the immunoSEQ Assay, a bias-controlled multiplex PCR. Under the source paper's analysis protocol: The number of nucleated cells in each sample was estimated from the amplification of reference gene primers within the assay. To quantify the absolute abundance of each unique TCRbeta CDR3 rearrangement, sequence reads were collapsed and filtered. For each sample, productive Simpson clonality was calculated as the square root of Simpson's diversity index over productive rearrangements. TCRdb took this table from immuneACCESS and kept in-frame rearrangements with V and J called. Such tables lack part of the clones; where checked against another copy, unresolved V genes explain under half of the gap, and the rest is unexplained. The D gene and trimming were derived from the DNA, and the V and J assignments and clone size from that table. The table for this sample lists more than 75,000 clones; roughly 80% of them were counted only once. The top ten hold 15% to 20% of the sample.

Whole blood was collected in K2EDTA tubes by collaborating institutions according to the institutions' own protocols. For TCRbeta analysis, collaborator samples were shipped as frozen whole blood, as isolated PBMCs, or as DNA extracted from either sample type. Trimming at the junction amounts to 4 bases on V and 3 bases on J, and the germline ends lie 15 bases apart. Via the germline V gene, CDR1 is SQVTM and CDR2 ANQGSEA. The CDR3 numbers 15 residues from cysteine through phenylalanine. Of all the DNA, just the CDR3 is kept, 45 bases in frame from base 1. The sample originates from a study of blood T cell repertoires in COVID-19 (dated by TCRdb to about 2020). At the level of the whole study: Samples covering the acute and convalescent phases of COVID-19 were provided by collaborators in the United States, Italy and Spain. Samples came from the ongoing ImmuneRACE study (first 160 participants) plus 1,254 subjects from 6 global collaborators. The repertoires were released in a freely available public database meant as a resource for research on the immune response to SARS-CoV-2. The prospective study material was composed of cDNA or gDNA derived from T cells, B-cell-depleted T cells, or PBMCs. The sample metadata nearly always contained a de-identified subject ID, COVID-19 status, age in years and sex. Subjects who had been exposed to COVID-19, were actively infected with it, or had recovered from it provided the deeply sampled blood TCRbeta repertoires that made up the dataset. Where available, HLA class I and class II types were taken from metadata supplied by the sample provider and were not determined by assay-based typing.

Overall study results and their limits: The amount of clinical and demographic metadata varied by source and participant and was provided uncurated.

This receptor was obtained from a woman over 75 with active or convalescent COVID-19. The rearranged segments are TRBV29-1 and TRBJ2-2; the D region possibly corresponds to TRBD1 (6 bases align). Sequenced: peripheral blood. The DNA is TGCAGCGTTGGAGCAGCCGGGACACACACCGGGGAGCTGTTTTTT. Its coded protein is CSVGAAGTHTGELFF.